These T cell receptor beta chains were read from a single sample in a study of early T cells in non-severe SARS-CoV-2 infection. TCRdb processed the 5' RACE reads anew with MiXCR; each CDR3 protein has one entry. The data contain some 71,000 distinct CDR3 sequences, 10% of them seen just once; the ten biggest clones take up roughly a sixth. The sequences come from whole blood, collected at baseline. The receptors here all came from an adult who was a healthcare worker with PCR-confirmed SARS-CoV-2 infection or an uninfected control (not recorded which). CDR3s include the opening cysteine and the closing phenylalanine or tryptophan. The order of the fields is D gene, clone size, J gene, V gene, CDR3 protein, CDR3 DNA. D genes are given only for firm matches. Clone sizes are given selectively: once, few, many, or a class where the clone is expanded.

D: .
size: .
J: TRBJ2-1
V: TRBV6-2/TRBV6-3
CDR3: CASSYSAIYYEQFF
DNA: TGTGCCAGCAGTTACTCGGCTATTTACTATGAGCAGTTCTTC

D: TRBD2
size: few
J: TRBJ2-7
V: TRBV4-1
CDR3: CASSQGGAGGSYEQYF
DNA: TGCGCCAGCAGCCAAGGGGGAGCGGGAGGCTCCTACGAGCAGTACTTC

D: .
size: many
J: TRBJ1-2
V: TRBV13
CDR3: CASSNRAGGYTF
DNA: TGTGCCAGCAGTAATAGGGCCGGTGGCTACACCTTC

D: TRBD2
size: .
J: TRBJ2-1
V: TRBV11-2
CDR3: CASSLDLKRDREQFF
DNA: TGTGCCAGCAGCTTAGATCTCAAGCGGGATCGTGAGCAGTTCTTC

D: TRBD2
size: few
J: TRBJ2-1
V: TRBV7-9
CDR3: CASSKRELRRNEQFF
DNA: TGTGCCAGCAGCAAGCGGGAGCTGCGGCGGAATGAGCAGTTCTTC

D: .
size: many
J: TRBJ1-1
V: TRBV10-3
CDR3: CAITNRENTEAFF
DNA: TGTGCCATCACAAACAGAGAGAACACTGAAGCTTTCTTT

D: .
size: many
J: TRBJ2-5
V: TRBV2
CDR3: CASTGSGPDPFQETQYF
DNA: TGTGCCAGCACCGGCTCAGGGCCTGATCCTTTCCAAGAGACCCAGTACTTC

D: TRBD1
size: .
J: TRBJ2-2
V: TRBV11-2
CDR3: CASVLDRASTGELFF
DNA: TGTGCCAGCGTTCTTGACAGGGCGAGCACCGGGGAGCTGTTTTTT

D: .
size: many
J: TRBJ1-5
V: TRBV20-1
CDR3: CSAPERQVNQPQHF
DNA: TGCAGTGCTCCAGAAAGACAGGTCAATCAGCCCCAGCATTTT

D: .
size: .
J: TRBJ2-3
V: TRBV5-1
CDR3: CASSLTRDSIEITDTQYF
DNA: TGCGCCAGCAGCTTGACAAGGGACTCAATCGAGATCACAGATACGCAGTATTTT